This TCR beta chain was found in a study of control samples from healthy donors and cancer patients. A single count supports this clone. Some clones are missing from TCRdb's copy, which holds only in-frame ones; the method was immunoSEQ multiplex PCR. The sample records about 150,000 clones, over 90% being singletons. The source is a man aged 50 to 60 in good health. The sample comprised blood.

CDR3 in DNA: TGTGCCAGCAGCCCGTCGGGAGGGCCCAGCACCGGGGAGCTGTTTTTT. As protein: CASSPSGGPSTGELFF. This chain joins TRBV5-4 and TRBJ2-2, with 8 positions matching TRBD2. The CDR3 consists of 16 residues. The ends lost 4 bases at V and 4 bases at J; junction bases unmatched: 9. Germline V gene data show CDR1 as SGHNT and CDR2 as YYREEE (reference sequence).